This TCR beta chain appears in the sequencing data of a study of cytomegalovirus exposure and HLA in healthy donors. Overall study: It was reported in a later analysis that the 95 to 150 validation repertoires used the same platform as the approximately 690 first-cohort repertoires.

The V gene lost 3 bases and the J gene lost 5 bases, with 9 bases spanning the gap. Germline loops: CDR1 LGHNA, CDR2 YSLEER. This CDR3 comprises 13 residues. Libraries were prepared by immunoSEQ multiplex PCR; TCRdb keeps only in-frame clonotypes and omits some of them. The table has about 330,000 clones, roughly nine tenths seen once. This clone appeared once. The antigen is unknown. The study, taken as a whole, reports: Researchers counted 150 to 200 TCR beta chains as cytomegalovirus-associated. CMV antigen specificity was confirmed in vitro for three CMV-associated chains.

An approximately 130-subject validation cohort, separate from the approximately 700-subject first cohort, supplied the donors. The sequencing sample was made of PBMCs. V and J are TRBV4-3 and TRBJ2-3; no clear D gene. This TCR derives from a woman in her twenties or thirties in good health and CMV-seropositive. The chain's CDR3 is CASSQSREDTQYF. CDR3 bases: TGCGCCAGCAGCCAGAGTAGAGAAGATACGCAGTATTTT.